One T cell receptor (beta chain) is described in this entry. No antigen is known for it. No per-base quality is available; no much larger clone lies one base away. This sample is drawn from a study of T-cell reconstitution after alpha-beta-depleted transplantation in children (dated by TCRdb to the mid-2010s). For the study in its entirety: The study quantitatively tracked T-cell immune reconstitution after TCRalphabeta/CD19-depleted allogeneic hematopoietic cell transplantation in children using TCR repertoire profiling. Summary of the overall study and its limitations: The high TCRbeta diversity at day 60 in some patients was ascribed to recipient T cells and intrathymic progenitors that had survived conditioning. Hyperexpanded clone frequencies declined over subsequent months; after one year, T-cell counts and TCRbeta diversity were mostly attributed to newly produced T cells. Apparently early alphabetaT-cell count recovery about two months after transplant reportedly relied on only several hundred rapidly expanded clones derived from non-depleted graft cells.

For CDR1 and CDR2, the germline V gene lists KGHSH and LQKENI. Counted from cysteine to phenylalanine, this CDR3 has 15 amino acids. This entry keeps only the CDR3 DNA: 45 bases, framed from base 1. V is cut back by 0 bases and J by 9 bases, with 8 bases in the junction unmatched. Explained via the paper, the treatment or condition label denotes: allogeneic hematopoietic cell transplantation with graft depleted of TCRalphabeta T cells and CD19 B cells. TCRalphabeta/CD19-depleted allogeneic hematopoietic cell grafts were given to the transplant recipients, all of whom were children. Library method: PCR. These reads were obtained on an Illumina HiSeq 2500. TCR library preparation used molecular barcoding, with unique molecular identifiers applied to normalize quantification of the TCRbeta repertoire. TCRdb reran the public reads through fastp at Q25 and MiXCR, keeping productive beta chains. Here each entry gathers all rows of one CDR3 protein and keeps the most common genes and DNA. Recorded for this sample are roughly 200,000 distinct CDR3 sequences; about 7% of them occurred a single time. The top ten hold about 5.9% of the sample.

The TCR was taken from a boy aged 2 to 9 with acute lymphoblastic leukemia, due to receive a stem cell transplant. Sample: PBMCs, taken before TCRalphabeta/CD19-depleted stem cell transplant. Here the chain combines TRBV18 and TRBJ2-1; TRBD2 agrees with 7 junctional bases. At the DNA level, the sequence is TGTGCCAGCTCACCACCGGCGGGAGAGAGTAGTGAGCAGTTCTTC. This sequence encodes CASSPPAGESSEQFF.